This T cell receptor (beta chain) came from a study of cytomegalovirus exposure and HLA in healthy donors. About the research overall: It was reported in a later analysis that the same platform had been used for the 120 validation repertoires as for the approximately 700 first-cohort repertoires.

Donors came from a validation cohort of 90 to 150 subjects, distinct from the first 666-subject cohort. Sequencing was performed with immunoSEQ multiplex PCR; in TCRdb, only in-frame clones are kept and a portion is missing. The sample holds about 140,000 clones, almost 85% seen once. Source material: PBMCs. The source is a man aged 25 to 40 in good health and CMV-seropositive.

Written as DNA, the CDR3 is TGTGCCATCAGTGAGACCAAAGGCGGTGGCTACACCTTC. This encodes CAISETKGGGYTF. J is TRBJ1-2 and V is TRBV10-3; D is unclear. V lost 2 bases and J 7 bases, leaving 11 bases between the germline ends. CDR3 length: 13 amino acids. CDR1 ENHRY and CDR2 SYGVKD come from the germline V gene.